This entry is about one T cell receptor beta chain. The target of this receptor is not known. The input lacks base qualities; no much larger clone sits a single base away. The data stem from a study of CD8 T cells in Susac syndrome (dated by TCRdb to about 2019). In the study overall: The study used repertoire sequencing to test whether antigen drove CD8+ T cell activation and differentiation in Susac syndrome. The full study reports these points: The TCR sequencing and HLA analysis was acknowledged to have included a relatively small number of individuals.

The germline V gene (reference sequence) yields DFQATT for CDR1 and SNEGSKA for CDR2. The V end gives up 1 base and the J end 5 bases, leaving 6 bases in the junction not matched to a gene. Reading from cysteine to phenylalanine, the CDR3 counts 14 amino acids. Kept here is only the CDR3 DNA, which spans 42 bases and is read in frame from base 1. High-throughput TCR beta sequencing profiled peripheral blood CD8+ and CD4+ T cells from healthy donors, Susac syndrome patients and multiple sclerosis patients. The multiple sclerosis controls were treatment-naive patients who had stable or active relapsing-remitting disease and met the revised McDonald criteria. CD8+ TEMRA cells were enriched by FACS, while bulk CD8+ and CD4+ T cells were purified by magnetic negative isolation. Blood was drawn into EDTA tubes, processed within 24 hours, and PBMCs were isolated by density gradient centrifugation. PBMCs intended for TCR sequencing were frozen in liquid nitrogen and were later thawed in a 37 degrees C water bath. Purity of sorted or isolated CD4+, CD8+ and CD8+ TEMRA cells was at least 90%.

RNA was extracted using the RNeasy kit, and roughly 0.5 to 1 microgram was reverse transcribed with random hexamers. The immunoSEQ multiplex PCR assay, which covers 54 Vbeta and 13 Jbeta segments, was used to amplify TCR beta CDR3 regions. PCR amplification bias was corrected by using a synthetic template baseline for primer optimization and computational correction. Per the original workflow: Reads were assigned to V, D and J genes according to IMGT and analyzed in immunoSEQ Analyzer, with only productive sequences retained. To calculate clonality, Shannon entropy was normalized by log2 of the number of productive unique sequences and then subtracted from one. For each patient and control, public and private clones were evaluated among the 100 most prevalent clones. Clones were defined as Susac-specific if absent from the healthy and MS cohorts, from 1052 published viral clones and from other ImmuneACCESS disease sequences. TCRdb reworked the public reads: Q25 trimming with fastp, MiXCR clone assembly, productive beta chains retained. Rows are unified per CDR3 protein, each entry keeping the most common DNA and genes. Clone size and V and J calls follow TCRdb, not the original study. Within this sample are approximately 71,000 distinct CDR3 sequences, with 96% of them counted one time only. Approximately 0.11% of the sample belongs to the ten largest clones.

The sequencing input was CD4+ T cells from PBMCs. This sequence originates from a human donor with multiple sclerosis. This chain is built from TRBV20-1 and TRBJ1-1; 8 nucleotides in the junction match TRBD1. The DNA sequence is TGCAGTGCTAGAGGACATACAGGGGGTACTGAAGCTTTCTTT. It translates to CSARGHTGGTEAFF.